This record covers a single TCR beta chain. Its antigen remains unidentified. This table comes from immunoSEQ multiplex PCR, and its TCRdb copy is limited to in-frame clones, with some not included. The sample consists of 40,000 or so clones, approximately 82% of them appearing once. The data originate from a study of a mutant IDH1 vaccine in newly diagnosed glioma. Time point in this sample: week 47, end of study. All doses held 300 ug of mutant IDH1 20-mer peptide, with topical imiquimod. Patients had eight vaccinations, in weeks 1, 3, 5, 7, 11, 15, 19 and 23. J lost 4 bases, V lost 5 bases, and 11 bases had no gene match. Per the germline V gene, CDR1 is MDHEN and CDR2 is SYDVKM. The CDR3 has 15 residues.

The sample in question was PBMCs, obtained from a glioma patient whose treatment included an IDH1 peptide vaccine. The chain combines TRBV28 with TRBJ2-7, with 7 bases fitting TRBD2. This clonotype was sampled from a young man with glioma. Some clones in this sample may be carry-over from other donors' samples. The DNA of the CDR3 is TGTGCCAGCAGTCTCTCGGGACTACCACCTTACGAGCAGTACTTC. It specifies CASSLSGLPPYEQYF.